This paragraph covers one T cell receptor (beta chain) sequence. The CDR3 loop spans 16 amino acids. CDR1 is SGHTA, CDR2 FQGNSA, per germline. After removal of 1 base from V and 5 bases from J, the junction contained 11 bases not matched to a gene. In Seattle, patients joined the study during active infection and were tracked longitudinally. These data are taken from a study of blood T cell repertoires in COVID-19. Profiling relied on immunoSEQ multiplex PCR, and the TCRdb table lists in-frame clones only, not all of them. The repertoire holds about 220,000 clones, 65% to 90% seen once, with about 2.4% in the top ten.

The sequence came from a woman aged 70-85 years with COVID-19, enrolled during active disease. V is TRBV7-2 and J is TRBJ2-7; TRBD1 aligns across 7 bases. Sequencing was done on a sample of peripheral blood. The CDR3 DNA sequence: TGTGCCAGCAGCTTAGTCGTTACAGGGGTGTTTGACGAGCAGTACTTC. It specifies CASSLVVTGVFDEQYF.